The entry below describes one T cell receptor (beta chain). Unique molecular identifiers were used in preparing the TCRbeta library. TCRdb re-analysed the PCR reads in MiXCR, keeping a single row per CDR3 protein. The data contain 780,000 or so distinct CDR3 sequences, 16% of them singletons. These data originate in a study of T-cell reconstitution after alpha-beta-depleted transplantation in children. This CDR3 region has 16 residues. The V gene's germline CDR1 is LNHNV and CDR2 YYDKDF (reference sequence). Trimming removed 0 bases at V and 8 bases at J, with 19 bases between. The sequence was collected from a male patient younger than 18 who had a stem cell transplant for acute lymphoblastic leukemia, so the T cells may come from the graft donor. The sample here was PBMCs, mostly from graft donor cells, taken 360 days after TCRalphabeta/CD19-depleted stem cell transplant. V is TRBV15 and J is TRBJ1-1; maybe TRBD1 (6 bases). CDR3 residues: CATSRDLVRRQAEAFF. CDR3 coding DNA: TGTGCCACCAGCAGAGATCTAGTACGCCGACAGGCCGAAGCTTTCTTT.